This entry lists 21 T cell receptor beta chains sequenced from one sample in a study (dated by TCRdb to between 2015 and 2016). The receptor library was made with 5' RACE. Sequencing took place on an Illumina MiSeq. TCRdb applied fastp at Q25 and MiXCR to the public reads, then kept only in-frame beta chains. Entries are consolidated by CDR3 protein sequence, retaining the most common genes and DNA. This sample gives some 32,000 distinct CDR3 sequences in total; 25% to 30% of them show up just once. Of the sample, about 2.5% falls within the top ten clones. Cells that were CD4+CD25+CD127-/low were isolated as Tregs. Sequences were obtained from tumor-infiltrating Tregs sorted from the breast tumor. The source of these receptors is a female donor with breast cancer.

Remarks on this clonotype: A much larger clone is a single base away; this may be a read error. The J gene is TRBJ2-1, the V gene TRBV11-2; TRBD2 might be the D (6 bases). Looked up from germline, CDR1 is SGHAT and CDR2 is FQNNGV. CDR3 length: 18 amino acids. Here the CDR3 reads CASSTTAIVAEAYNEQVF. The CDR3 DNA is TGTGCCAGCAGCACAACGGCGATAGTAGCGGAGGCCTACAATGAGCAGGTCTTC.

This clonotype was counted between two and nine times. Here the CDR3 reads CASSLAMTSGTNTGELFF. As DNA, the CDR3 is TGCGCCAGCAGCTTGGCTATGACTAGCGGGACGAACACCGGGGAGCTGTTTTTT. The chain employs TRBV5-1 and TRBJ2-2, with TRBD2 matching over 11 bases. Germline V gene sequence: CDR1 SGHRS, CDR2 YFSETQ. V lost 0 bases to trimming and J lost 0 bases; unmatched junction nucleotides: 4. This CDR3 spans 18 amino acids.

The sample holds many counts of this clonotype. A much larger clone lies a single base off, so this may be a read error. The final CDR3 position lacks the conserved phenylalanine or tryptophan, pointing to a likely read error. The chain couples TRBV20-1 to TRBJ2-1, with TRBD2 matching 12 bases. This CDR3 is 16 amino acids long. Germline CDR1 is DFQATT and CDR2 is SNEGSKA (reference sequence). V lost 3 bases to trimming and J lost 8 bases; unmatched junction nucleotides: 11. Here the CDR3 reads CSARGASGRASYEQFL. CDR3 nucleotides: TGCAGTGCTAGGGGGGCTAGCGGGAGGGCCTCGTATGAGCAGTTCCTC.

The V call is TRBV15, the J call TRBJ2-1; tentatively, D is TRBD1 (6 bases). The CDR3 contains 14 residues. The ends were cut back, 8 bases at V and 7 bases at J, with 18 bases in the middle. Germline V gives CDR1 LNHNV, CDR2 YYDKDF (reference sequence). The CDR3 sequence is CATGMGAWGNEQFF. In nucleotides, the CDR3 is TGTGCCACCGGCATGGGGGCATGGGGGAATGAGCAGTTCTTC.

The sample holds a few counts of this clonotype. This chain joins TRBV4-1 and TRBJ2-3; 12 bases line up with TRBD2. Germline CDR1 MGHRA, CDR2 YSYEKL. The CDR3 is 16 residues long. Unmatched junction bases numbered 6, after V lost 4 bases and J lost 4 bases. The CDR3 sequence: CASSPGLAGISDTQYF. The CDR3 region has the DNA TGCGCCAGCAGCCCAGGACTAGCGGGAATCTCAGATACGCAGTATTTT.

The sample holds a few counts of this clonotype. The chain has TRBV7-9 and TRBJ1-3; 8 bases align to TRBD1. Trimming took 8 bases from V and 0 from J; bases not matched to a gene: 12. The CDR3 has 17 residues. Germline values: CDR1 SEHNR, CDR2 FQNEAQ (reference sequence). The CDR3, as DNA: TGTGCCAGCGGCGCGGGACAGGCTTCCTCCTCTGGAAACACCATATATTTT. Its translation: CASGAGQASSSGNTIYF.

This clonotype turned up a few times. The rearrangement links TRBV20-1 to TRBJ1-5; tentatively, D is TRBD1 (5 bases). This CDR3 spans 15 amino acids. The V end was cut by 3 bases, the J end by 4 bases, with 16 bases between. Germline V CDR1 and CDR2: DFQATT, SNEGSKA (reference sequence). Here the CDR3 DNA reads TGCAGTGCTAGCTCCCCAGGGAGGGTGAATCAGCCCCAGCATTTT. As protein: CSASSPGRVNQPQHF.

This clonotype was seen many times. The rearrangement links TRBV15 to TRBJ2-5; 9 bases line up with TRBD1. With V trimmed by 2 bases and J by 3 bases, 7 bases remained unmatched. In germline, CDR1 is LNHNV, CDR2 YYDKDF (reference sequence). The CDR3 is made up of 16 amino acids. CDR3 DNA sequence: TGTGCCACCAGCAGATCCCGGGACAGGGCAAAAGAGACCCAGTACTTC. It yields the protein CATSRSRDRAKETQYF.

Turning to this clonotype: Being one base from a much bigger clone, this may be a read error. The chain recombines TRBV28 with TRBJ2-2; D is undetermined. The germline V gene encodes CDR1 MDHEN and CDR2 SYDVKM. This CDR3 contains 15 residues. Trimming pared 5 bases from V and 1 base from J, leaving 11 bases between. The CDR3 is CASSAARGNTGELFF. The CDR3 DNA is TGTGCCAGCAGTGCAGCGAGAGGGAACACCGGGGAGCTGTTTTTT.

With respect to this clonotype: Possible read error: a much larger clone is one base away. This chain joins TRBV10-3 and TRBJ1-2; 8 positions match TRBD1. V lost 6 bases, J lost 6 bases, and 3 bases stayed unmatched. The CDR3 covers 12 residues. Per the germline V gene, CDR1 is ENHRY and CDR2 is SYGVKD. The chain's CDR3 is CAIRTGVHGYTF. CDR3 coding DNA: TGTGCCATCAGGACAGGGGTCCATGGCTACACCTTC.

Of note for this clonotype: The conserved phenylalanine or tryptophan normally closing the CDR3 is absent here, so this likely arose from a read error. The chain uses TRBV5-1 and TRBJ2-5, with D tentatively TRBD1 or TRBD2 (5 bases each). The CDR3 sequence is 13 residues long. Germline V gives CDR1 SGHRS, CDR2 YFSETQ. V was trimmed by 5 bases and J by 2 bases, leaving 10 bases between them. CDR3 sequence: CASRFEGQETQYL. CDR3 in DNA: TGCGCCAGCAGATTCGAGGGGCAAGAGACCCAGTACCTC.

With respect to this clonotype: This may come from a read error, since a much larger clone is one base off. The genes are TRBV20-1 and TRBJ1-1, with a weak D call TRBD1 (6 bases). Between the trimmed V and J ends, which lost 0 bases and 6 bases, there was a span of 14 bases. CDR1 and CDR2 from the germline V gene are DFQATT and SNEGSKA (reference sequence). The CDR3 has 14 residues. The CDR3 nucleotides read TGCAGTGCTAGAGACCGCCGGGGGGCCCCTGAAGCTTTCTTT. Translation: CSARDRRGAPEAFF.

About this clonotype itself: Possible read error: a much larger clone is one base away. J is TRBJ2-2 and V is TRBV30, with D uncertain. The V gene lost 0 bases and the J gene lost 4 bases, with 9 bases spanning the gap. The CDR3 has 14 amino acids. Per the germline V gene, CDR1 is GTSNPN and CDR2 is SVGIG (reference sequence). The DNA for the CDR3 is TGTGCCTGGAGTGTACTTGCGAGCACCGGGGAGCTGTTTTTT. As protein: CAWSVLASTGELFF.

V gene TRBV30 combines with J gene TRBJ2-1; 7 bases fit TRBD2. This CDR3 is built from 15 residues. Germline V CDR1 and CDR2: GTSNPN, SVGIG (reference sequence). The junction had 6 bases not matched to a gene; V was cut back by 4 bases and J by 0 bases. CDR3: CAWTQRTSSYNEQFF. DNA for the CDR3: TGTGCCTGGACGCAAAGGACTAGCTCCTACAATGAGCAGTTCTTC.

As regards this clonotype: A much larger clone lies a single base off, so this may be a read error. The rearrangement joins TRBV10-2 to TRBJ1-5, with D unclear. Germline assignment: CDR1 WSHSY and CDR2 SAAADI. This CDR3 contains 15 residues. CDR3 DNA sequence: TGCGCCAGCAGTGATCGGGAGCTTGGCAATCAGCCCCAGCGTTTT. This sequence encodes CASSDRELGNQPQRF.

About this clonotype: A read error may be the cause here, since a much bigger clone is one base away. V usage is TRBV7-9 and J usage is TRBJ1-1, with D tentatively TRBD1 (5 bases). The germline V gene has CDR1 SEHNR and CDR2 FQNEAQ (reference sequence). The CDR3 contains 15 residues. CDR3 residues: CASSPGWGLNNEAFF. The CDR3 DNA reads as TGTGCCAGCAGCCCGGGTTGGGGCTTGAACAATGAAGCTTTCTTT.

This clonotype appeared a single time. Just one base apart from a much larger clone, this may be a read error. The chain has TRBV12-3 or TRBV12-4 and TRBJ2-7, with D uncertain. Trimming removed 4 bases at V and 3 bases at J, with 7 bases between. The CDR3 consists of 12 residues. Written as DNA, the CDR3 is TGTGCCAGCAGTTGGCACAGCTACGAGCAGTACTTC. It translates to CASSWHSYEQYF.

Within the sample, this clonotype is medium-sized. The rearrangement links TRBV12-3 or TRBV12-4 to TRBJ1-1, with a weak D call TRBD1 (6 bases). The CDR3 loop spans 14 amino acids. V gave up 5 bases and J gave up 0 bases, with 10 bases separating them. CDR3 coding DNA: TGTGCCAGCAGTAACAGGGATGTGAACACTGAAGCTTTCTTT. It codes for CASSNRDVNTEAFF.

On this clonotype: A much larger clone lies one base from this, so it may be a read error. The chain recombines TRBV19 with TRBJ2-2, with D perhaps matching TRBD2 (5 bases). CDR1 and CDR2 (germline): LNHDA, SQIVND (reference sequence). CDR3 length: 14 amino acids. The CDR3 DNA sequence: TGTGCCAGTAGTATAAGTAAAGCCACCGGGGAGCGGTTTTTT. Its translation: CASSISKATGERFF.

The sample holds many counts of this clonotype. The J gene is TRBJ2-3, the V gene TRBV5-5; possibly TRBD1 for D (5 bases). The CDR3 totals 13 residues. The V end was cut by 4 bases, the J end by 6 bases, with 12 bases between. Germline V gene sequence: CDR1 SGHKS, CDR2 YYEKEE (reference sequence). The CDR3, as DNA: TGTGCCAGCAGCCAGCCAGGGATGGATACGCAGTATTTT. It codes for CASSQPGMDTQYF.

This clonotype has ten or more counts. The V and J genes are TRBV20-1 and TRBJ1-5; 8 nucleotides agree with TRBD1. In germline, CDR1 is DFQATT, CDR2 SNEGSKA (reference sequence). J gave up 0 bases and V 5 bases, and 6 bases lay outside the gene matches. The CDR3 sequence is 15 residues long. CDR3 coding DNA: TGCAGTGCTTTGGGACAGGCGCTTAGCAATCAGCCCCAGCATTTT. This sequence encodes CSALGQALSNQPQHF.